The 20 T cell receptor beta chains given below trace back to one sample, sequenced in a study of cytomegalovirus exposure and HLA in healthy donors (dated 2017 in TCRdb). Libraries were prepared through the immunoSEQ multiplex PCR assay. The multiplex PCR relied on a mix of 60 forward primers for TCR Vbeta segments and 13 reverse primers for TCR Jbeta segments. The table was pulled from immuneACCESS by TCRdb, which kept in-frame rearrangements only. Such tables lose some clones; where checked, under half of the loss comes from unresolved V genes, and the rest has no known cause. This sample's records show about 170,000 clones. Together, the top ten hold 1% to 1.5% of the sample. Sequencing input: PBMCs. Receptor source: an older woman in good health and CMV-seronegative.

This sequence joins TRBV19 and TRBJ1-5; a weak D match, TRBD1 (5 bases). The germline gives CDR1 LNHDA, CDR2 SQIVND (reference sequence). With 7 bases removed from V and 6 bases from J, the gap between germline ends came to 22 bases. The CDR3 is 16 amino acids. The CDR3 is CASKRGDSGDGQPQHF. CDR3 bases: TGTGCCAGTAAAAGAGGGGACTCGGGGGATGGTCAGCCCCAGCATTTT.

The CDR3 nucleotides are TGTGCCAGCACCAGGTACAATGAGCAGTTCTTC. Translation gives CASTRYNEQFF. The chain employs TRBV27 and TRBJ2-1; D is unresolved. Germline values: CDR1 MNHEY, CDR2 SMNVEV (reference sequence). V was clipped by 7 bases and J by 4 bases, with 5 bases between them. The CDR3 has 11 amino acids.

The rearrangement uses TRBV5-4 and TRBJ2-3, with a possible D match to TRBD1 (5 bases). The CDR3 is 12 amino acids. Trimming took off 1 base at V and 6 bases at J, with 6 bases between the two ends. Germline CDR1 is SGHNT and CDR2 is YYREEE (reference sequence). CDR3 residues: CASSLTGDTQYF. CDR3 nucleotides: TGTGCCAGCAGCTTGACAGGCGATACGCAGTATTTT.

CDR3 in DNA: TGTGCCAACTACCGGGACAGGGGGACAGATACGCAGTATTTT. Amino acid sequence: CANYRDRGTDTQYF. The rearrangement links TRBV2 to TRBJ2-3; the match to TRBD1 covers 11 bases. Looked up from germline, CDR1 is SNHLY and CDR2 is FYNNEI. J gave up 3 bases and V 10 bases, and 6 bases lay outside the gene matches. The CDR3 has 14 residues. The entire variable domain, with the rest obtained from reference TRBV2 and TRBJ2-3, is as follows: EPEVTQTPSHQVTQMGQEVILRCVPISNHLYFYWYRQILGQKVEFLVSFYNNEISEKSEIFDDQFSVERPDGSNFTLKIRSTKLEDSAMYFCANYRDRGTDTQYFGPGTRLTVL.

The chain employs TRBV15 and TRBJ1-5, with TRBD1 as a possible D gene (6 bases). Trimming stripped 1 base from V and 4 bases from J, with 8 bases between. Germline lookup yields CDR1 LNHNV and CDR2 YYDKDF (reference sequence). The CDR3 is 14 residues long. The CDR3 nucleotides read TGTGCCACCAGCAGAGGGACAGTTAATCAGCCCCAGCATTTT. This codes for CATSRGTVNQPQHF.

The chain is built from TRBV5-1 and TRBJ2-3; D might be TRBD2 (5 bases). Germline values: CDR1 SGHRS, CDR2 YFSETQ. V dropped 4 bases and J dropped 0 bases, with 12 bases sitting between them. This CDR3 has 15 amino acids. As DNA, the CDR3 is TGCGCCAGCAGCCCTGGACTTACTAGCACAGATACGCAGTATTTT. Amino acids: CASSPGLTSTDTQYF.

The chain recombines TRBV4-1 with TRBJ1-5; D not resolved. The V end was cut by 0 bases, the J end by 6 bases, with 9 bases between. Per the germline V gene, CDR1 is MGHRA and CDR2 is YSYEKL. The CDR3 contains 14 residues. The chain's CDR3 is CASSQEGEGQPQHF. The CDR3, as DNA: TGCGCCAGCAGCCAAGAAGGCGAGGGTCAGCCCCAGCATTTT.

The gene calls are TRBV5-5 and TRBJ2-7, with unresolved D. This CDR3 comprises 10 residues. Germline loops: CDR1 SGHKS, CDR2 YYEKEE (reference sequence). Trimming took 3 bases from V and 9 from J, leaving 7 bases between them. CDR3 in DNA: TGTGCCAGCAGCTCGGTAGTGCAGTACTTC. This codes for CASSSVVQYF. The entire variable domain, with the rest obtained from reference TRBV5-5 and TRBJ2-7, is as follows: DAGVTQSPTHLIKTRGQQVTLRCSPISGHKSVSWYQQVLGQGPQFIFQYYEKEERGRGNFPDRFSARQFPNYSSELNVNALLLGDSALYLCASSSVVQYFGPGTRLTVT.

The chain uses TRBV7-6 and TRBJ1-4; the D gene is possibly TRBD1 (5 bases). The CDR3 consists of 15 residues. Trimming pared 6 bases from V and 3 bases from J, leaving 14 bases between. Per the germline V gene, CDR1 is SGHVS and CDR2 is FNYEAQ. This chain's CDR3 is CASRPRDGPNEKLFF. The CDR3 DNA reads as TGTGCCAGCAGACCGCGGGACGGACCTAATGAAAAACTGTTTTTT.

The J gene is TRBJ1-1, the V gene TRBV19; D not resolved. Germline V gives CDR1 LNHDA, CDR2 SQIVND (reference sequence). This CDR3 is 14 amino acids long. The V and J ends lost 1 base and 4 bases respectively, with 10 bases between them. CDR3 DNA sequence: TGTGCCAGTAGTATAGTTCCTACGGGCACTGAAGCTTTCTTT. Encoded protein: CASSIVPTGTEAFF. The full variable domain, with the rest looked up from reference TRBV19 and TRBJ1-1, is DGGITQSPKYLFRKEGQNVTLSCEQNLNHDAMYWYRQDPGQGLRLIYYSQIVNDFQKGDIAEGYSVSREKKESFPLTVTSAQKNPTAFYLCASSIVPTGTEAFFGQGTRLTVV.

The CDR3 protein is CASLRVSTEAFF. For the CDR3, the DNA is TGTGCCAGCCTACGGGTGAGCACTGAAGCTTTCTTT. V usage is TRBV7-2 and J usage is TRBJ1-1; D is unresolved. Germline V gene data show CDR1 as SGHTA and CDR2 as FQGNSA. The CDR3 loop spans 12 amino acids. The ends were cut back, 8 bases at V and 4 bases at J, with 11 bases in the middle. Complete variable domain (other parts from reference TRBV7-2 and TRBJ1-1): GAGVSQSPSNKVTEKGKDVELRCDPISGHTALYWYRQSLGQGLEFLIYFQGNSAPDKSGLPSDRFSAERTGGSVSTLTIQRTQQEDSAVYLCASLRVSTEAFFGQGTRLTVV.

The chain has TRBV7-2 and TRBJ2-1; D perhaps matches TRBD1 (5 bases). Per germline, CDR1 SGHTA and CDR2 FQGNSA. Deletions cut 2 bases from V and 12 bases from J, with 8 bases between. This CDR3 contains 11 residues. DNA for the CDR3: TGTGCCAGCAGCTTACAGGGTAGGCAGTTCTTC. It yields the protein CASSLQGRQFF.

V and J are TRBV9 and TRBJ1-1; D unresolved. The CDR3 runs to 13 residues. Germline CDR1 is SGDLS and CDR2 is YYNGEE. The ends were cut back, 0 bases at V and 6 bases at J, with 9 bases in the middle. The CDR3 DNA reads TGTGCCAGCAGCGTAGGAGCCCGGTCTGAAGCTTTCTTT. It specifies CASSVGARSEAFF.

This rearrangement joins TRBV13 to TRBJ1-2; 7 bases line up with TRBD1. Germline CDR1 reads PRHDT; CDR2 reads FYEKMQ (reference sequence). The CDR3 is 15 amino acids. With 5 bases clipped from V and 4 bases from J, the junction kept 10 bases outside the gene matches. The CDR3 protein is CASSTRVRQGYGYTF. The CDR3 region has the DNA TGTGCCAGCAGCACCAGGGTCCGACAGGGCTATGGCTACACCTTC.

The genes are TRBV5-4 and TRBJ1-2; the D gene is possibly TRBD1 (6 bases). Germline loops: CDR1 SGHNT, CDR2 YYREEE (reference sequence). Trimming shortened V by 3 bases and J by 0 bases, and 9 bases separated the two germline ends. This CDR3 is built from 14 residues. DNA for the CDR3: TGTGCCAGCAGCTCGGGGGGCCCTAACTATGGCTACACCTTC. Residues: CASSSGGPNYGYTF.

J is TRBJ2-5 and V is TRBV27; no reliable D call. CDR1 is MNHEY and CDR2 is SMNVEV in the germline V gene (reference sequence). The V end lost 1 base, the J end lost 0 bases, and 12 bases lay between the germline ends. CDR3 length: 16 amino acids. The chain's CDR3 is CASSLWQNGYQETQYF. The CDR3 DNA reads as TGTGCCAGCAGTTTATGGCAGAACGGGTACCAAGAGACCCAGTACTTC.

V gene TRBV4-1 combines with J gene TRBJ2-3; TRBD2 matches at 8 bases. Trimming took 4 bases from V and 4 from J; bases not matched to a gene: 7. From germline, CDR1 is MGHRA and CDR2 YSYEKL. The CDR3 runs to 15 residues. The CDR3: CASSRLGLAADTQYF. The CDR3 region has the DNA TGCGCCAGCAGCCGTCTCGGACTAGCCGCAGATACGCAGTATTTT.

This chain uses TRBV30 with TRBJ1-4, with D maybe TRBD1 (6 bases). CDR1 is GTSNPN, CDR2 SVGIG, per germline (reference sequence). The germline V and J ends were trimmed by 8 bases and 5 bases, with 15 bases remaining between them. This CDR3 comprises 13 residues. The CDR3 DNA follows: TGTGCCCTCATCCAGGGGTCGAATGAAAAACTGTTTTTT. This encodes CALIQGSNEKLFF.

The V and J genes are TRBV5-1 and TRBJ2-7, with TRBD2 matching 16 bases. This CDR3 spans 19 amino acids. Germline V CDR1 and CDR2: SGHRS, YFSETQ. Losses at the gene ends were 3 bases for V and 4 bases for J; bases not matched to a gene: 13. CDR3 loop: CASSSLGGTSGRARYEQYF. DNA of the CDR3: TGCGCCAGCAGCTCTCTTGGGGGGACTAGCGGGAGGGCGCGGTACGAGCAGTACTTC.

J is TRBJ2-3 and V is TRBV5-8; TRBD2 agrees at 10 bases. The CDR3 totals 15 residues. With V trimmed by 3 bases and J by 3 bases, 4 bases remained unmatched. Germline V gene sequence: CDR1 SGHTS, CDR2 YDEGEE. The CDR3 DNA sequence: TGTGCCAGCAGCTACGAGCGGGGGGGTACAGATACGCAGTATTTT. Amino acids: CASSYERGGTDTQYF.